This T cell receptor (beta chain) was captured in a study of patients and donors after allogeneic stem cell transplantation. The V gene's germline CDR1 is DFQATT and CDR2 SNEGSKA (reference sequence). The CDR3 is 13 amino acids. Trimming left V 4 bases short and J 0 bases short, with 9 bases between. TCRdb reanalysed the RT-PCR reads using MiXCR and keeps one entry per CDR3 protein. The data contain 400,000 to 500,000 distinct CDR3 sequences, around 16% of them singletons. This clonotype originated in a human donor who was either an allogeneic HSCT recipient or a stem cell or donor lymphocyte infusion donor (not recorded which). It is not recorded whose cells these are; they may come from a transplant donor. Sequencing was performed on blood, either unsorted or a sorted T cell fraction (not recorded which). The rearrangement joins TRBV20-1 to TRBJ2-5; D remains unclear. This chain's CDR3 is CSAMGGYQETQYF. In DNA, the CDR3 is TGCAGTGCTATGGGCGGATACCAAGAGACCCAGTACTTC.